This T cell receptor beta chain was recovered during a study of cytomegalovirus exposure and HLA in healthy donors. The PCR used 60 Vbeta and 13 Jbeta primers. The assay was immunoSEQ multiplex PCR, and TCRdb's table has in-frame clones only and misses some. Among some 150,000 clones listed, about 60% were seen once. CDR1 and CDR2 (germline): SGDLS, YYNGEE. J was trimmed by 4 bases and V by 1 base; bases with no gene match: 5. CDR3 length: 15 residues. The V and J genes are TRBV9 and TRBJ2-7; 10 bases fit TRBD2. Sample: PBMCs. The source is a woman in her fifties or sixties in good health and CMV-seropositive. The chain's CDR3 is CASSVSSGSNYEQYF. The DNA for the CDR3 is TGTGCCAGCAGCGTATCTAGCGGGAGCAATTACGAGCAGTACTTC.